The sequence of this T cell receptor beta chain was determined in a study of blood T cells in healthy people across ages. PCR was performed a second time for about 6 to 11 cycles using a sample-barcoded 5' primer and a J-beta primer mix. In TCRdb, the 5' RACE reads were re-called with MiXCR into one record per CDR3 protein. This sample has about 1.8 million distinct CDR3 sequences, with about 49% found just once. V gave up 5 bases and J gave up 0 bases, with 17 bases separating them. Germline V gene data show CDR1 as DFQATT and CDR2 as SNEGSKA (reference sequence). The length of the CDR3 is 17 residues.

The source of this sequence is a woman aged 40-49 years in good health. The chain recombines TRBV20-1 with TRBJ2-6, with D tentatively TRBD1 (6 bases). The sample taken for sequencing was blood. The CDR3 bases are TGCAGTGCTTCGTGGGACATCGAAAGCTCTGGGGCCAACGTCCTGACTTTC. It specifies CSASWDIESSGANVLTF.